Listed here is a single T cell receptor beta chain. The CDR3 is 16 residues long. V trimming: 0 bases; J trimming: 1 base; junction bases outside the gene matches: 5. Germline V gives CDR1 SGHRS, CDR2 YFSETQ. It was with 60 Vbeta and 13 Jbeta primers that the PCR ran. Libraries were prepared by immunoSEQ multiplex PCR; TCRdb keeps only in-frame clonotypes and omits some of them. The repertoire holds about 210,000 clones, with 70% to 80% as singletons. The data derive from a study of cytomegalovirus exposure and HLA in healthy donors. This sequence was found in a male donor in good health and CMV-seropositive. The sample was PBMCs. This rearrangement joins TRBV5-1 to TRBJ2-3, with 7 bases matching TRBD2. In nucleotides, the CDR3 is TGCGCCAGCAGCTTGGCGTCTAGCGGCCGCACAGATACGCAGTATTTT. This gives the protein CASSLASSGRTDTQYF.